This passage covers 27 T cell receptor beta chains from one sample sequenced in a study of T cell repertoires in cytomegalovirus infection. These receptors lack a known antigen. Each CDR3 protein is one row after TCRdb ran MiXCR on the reads. The sample consists of just over 450,000 distinct CDR3 sequences, about 44% of them appearing once. This specimen consisted of cultured PBMCs, obtained from culture after CMV antigen stimulation. These receptors all come from a human donor in good health (CMV status not recorded). Some clones in this sample may be carry-over from other donors' samples.

The chain is built from TRBV19 and TRBJ1-5; D unclear. V was trimmed by 5 bases and J by 6 bases, leaving 14 bases between them. The CDR3 sequence is 14 residues long. From germline, CDR1 is LNHDA and CDR2 SQIVND (reference sequence). The CDR3, as DNA: TGTGCCAGTAGTGGAGGGTGGGAGGGTCAGCCCCAGCATTTT. Encoded protein: CASSGGWEGQPQHF.

The chain carries TRBV7-9 and TRBJ1-2; perhaps TRBD1 as D (5 bases). The V end lost 3 bases, the J end lost 6 bases, and 14 bases lay between the germline ends. CDR1 and CDR2 (germline): SEHNR, FQNEAQ (reference sequence). The CDR3 consists of 14 residues. CDR3 region: CASSLAAGPHGYTF. CDR3 nucleotides: TGTGCCAGCAGCTTGGCCGCAGGGCCCCATGGCTACACCTTC.

This clonotype was observed a handful of times. This chain joins TRBV7-6 and TRBJ2-7; 7 bases agree with TRBD2. This CDR3 region has 12 residues. Germline values: CDR1 SGHVS, CDR2 FNYEAQ. After removal of 5 bases from V and 3 bases from J, the junction contained 1 base not matched to a gene. For the CDR3, the DNA is TGTGCCAGCAGCCGGGGGGACTACGAGCAGTACTTC. It is translated as CASSRGDYEQYF.

This clonotype was detected only a few times. This chain links TRBV20-1 with TRBJ1-1; weak D call: TRBD1 (5 bases). Germline V gene sequence: CDR1 DFQATT, CDR2 SNEGSKA (reference sequence). The CDR3 extends over 13 amino acids. V was cut by 3 bases and J by 3 bases, with 11 bases left in between. The CDR3 here is CSASLLGDTEAFF. CDR3 coding DNA: TGCAGTGCTAGTTTGCTGGGGGACACTGAAGCTTTCTTT.

The chain uses TRBV7-8 and TRBJ1-5; tentatively, D is TRBD1 (5 bases). The V gene lost 7 bases and the J gene lost 9 bases, with 16 bases spanning the gap. The CDR3 is made up of 13 amino acids. The germline V gene has CDR1 SGHVS and CDR2 FQNEAQ. CDR3 in DNA: TGTGCCAGCACCCGGGGACGCTGGGCGCCCCAGCATTTT. Amino acids: CASTRGRWAPQHF.

This clonotype was counted once. The chain is built from TRBV19 and TRBJ1-2; possible D gene TRBD1, 6 bases. The CDR3 covers 14 residues. Trimming removed 1 base from V and 6 bases from J, with 12 bases in between. Germline V CDR1 and CDR2: LNHDA, SQIVND (reference sequence). Here the CDR3 reads CASSIGQGIHGYTF. CDR3 nucleotide sequence: TGTGCCAGTAGTATAGGGCAGGGGATCCATGGCTACACCTTC.

In this sample, this clonotype turned up a few times. The V call is TRBV10-3, the J call TRBJ2-7, with D possibly matching TRBD2 (5 bases). Germline-derived CDR1 and CDR2 are ENHRY and SYGVKD. The ends were cut back, 3 bases at V and 0 bases at J, with 12 bases in the middle. The length of the CDR3 is 15 residues. CDR3 coding DNA: TGTGCCATCAGTGATCCAGCGAGGGACTCCTACGAGCAGTACTTC. Translation gives CAISDPARDSYEQYF.

The V call is TRBV6-2 or TRBV6-3, the J call TRBJ2-7; TRBD2 matches at 7 bases. The CDR3 is 16 amino acids. J was trimmed by 2 bases and V by 0 bases; bases with no gene match: 7. Germline CDR1 and CDR2: MNHEY and SVGEGT. The CDR3 loop is CASSYSSGGGTYEQYF. CDR3 in DNA: TGTGCCAGCAGTTACTCATCGGGAGGCGGAACCTACGAGCAGTACTTC.

Written as DNA, the CDR3 is TGTGCCAGCAGTTTAAGCGGGGGCACTGAAGCTTTCTTT. This codes for CASSLSGGTEAFF. The chain combines TRBV12-3 or TRBV12-4 with TRBJ1-1; a possible D gene is TRBD1 (5 bases). V was trimmed by 2 bases and J by 4 bases, leaving 8 bases between them. The CDR3 runs to 13 residues.

This clonotype was detected once. The CDR3 loop is CSANGLAGSGANVLTF. CDR3 in DNA: TGCAGTGCTAATGGACTAGCGGGCTCTGGGGCCAACGTCCTGACTTTC. This chain joins TRBV20-1 and TRBJ2-6; 11 bases fit TRBD2. This CDR3 contains 16 residues. V was clipped by 4 bases and J by 0 bases; unmatched bases: 2. Germline V gene lookup returns CDR1 DFQATT and CDR2 SNEGSKA (reference sequence).

The chain employs TRBV7-8 and TRBJ2-3; 7 nucleotides line up with TRBD1. Germline loops: CDR1 SGHVS, CDR2 FQNEAQ. This CDR3 spans 15 amino acids. V was pared by 2 bases and J by 1 base, with 3 bases of the junction left unmatched. The CDR3, as DNA: TGTGCCAGCAGCTTAAGGGGGCGCCGCACAGATACGCAGTATTTT. Encoded protein: CASSLRGRRTDTQYF.

The J gene is TRBJ2-1, the V gene TRBV11-2; D assignment may be TRBD1 or TRBD2 (5 bases each). In germline, CDR1 is SGHAT, CDR2 FQNNGV. Trimming removed 5 bases at V and 5 bases at J, with 16 bases between. CDR3 size: 15 residues. CDR3 amino acids: CASSPGTYFDNEQFF. The CDR3 DNA is TGTGCCAGCAGCCCCGGGACCTACTTTGACAATGAGCAGTTCTTC.

The chain combines TRBV18 with TRBJ2-7; 10 bases are a match to TRBD2. The CDR3 length is 15 residues. Looked up from germline, CDR1 is KGHSH and CDR2 is LQKENI. J gave up 5 bases and V 3 bases, and 7 bases lay outside the gene matches. The CDR3 protein is CASSPASGSRHEQYF. CDR3 nucleotides: TGTGCCAGCTCACCGGCTAGCGGGAGTCGCCACGAGCAGTACTTC.

The genes are TRBV4-1 and TRBJ2-3, with D hard to call. The CDR3 length is 15 residues. Germline V gene lookup returns CDR1 MGHRA and CDR2 YSYEKL. Trimming took 1 base from V and 3 from J, leaving 11 bases between them. The CDR3 loop is CASSQGTARTDTQYF. As DNA, the CDR3 is TGCGCCAGCAGCCAAGGGACGGCCAGGACAGATACGCAGTATTTT.

The chain employs TRBV7-6 and TRBJ1-5, with a possible D match to TRBD1 (6 bases). Per germline, CDR1 SGHVS and CDR2 FNYEAQ. Trimming shortened V by 4 bases and J by 0 bases, and 16 bases separated the two germline ends. The CDR3 is 17 amino acids. The CDR3 sequence is CASSSKGTPFSNQPQHF. CDR3 nucleotides: TGTGCCAGCAGCTCCAAGGGGACACCTTTTAGCAATCAGCCCCAGCATTTT.

This rearrangement joins TRBV4-1 to TRBJ2-1; D not certain. The germline V gene encodes CDR1 MGHRA and CDR2 YSYEKL. V lost 3 bases and J 8 bases, leaving 5 bases between the germline ends. This CDR3 is built from 11 residues. CDR3 bases: TGCGCCAGCAGCCATCTATATGAGCAGTTCTTC. It is translated as CASSHLYEQFF.

The V call is TRBV7-6, the J call TRBJ2-5; D possibly corresponds to TRBD1 (6 bases). V lost 5 bases and J lost 1, with 17 bases in between. The length of the CDR3 is 16 residues. Germline CDR1 and CDR2: SGHVS and FNYEAQ. The DNA of the CDR3 is TGTGCCAGCAGCCCCATAAGGACAGTACGCCAAGAGACCCAGTACTTC. Protein product: CASSPIRTVRQETQYF.

V and J are TRBV24-1 and TRBJ2-1; 15 bases are shared with TRBD2. The CDR3 is 16 residues long. Germline values: CDR1 KGHDR, CDR2 SFDVKD. V shed 4 bases and J 8 bases; nucleotides not matched to a gene: 5. CDR3 DNA sequence: TGTGCCACCAGTGACGGGACTAGCGGGAGGCAGGATGAGCAGTTCTTC. It yields the protein CATSDGTSGRQDEQFF.

This rearrangement joins TRBV29-1 to TRBJ2-7, with 8 bases matching TRBD1. From germline, CDR1 is SQVTM and CDR2 ANQGSEA. The CDR3 loop spans 12 amino acids. Trimming cost V 1 base and J 5 bases; bases outside gene matches: 1. CDR3: CSVEGTGNEQYF. In DNA, the CDR3 is TGCAGCGTTGAAGGGACAGGGAACGAGCAGTACTTC.

The chain joins TRBV4-1 to TRBJ1-4; no clear D gene. The germline CDR1 and CDR2 sequences are MGHRA and YSYEKL. The CDR3 sequence is 12 residues long. V gave up 0 bases and J gave up 6 bases, with 2 bases separating them. The CDR3 DNA reads TGCGCCAGCAGCCAAGATGATGAAAAACTGTTTTTT. It yields the protein CASSQDDEKLFF.

In this sample, this clonotype turned up once. CDR3 nucleotide sequence: TGTGCCAGCAGCAAAGAACAGGGGGAGACCAATCAGCCCCAGCATTTT. Its translation: CASSKEQGETNQPQHF. This rearrangement joins TRBV7-3 to TRBJ1-5, with TRBD1 matching over 8 bases. J lost 3 bases, V lost 5 bases, and 9 bases had no gene match. Per germline, CDR1 SGHTA and CDR2 FQGTGA. This CDR3 region has 16 residues.

The chain carries TRBV28 and TRBJ2-1; no clear D gene. The CDR3 extends over 12 amino acids. The germline V gene encodes CDR1 MDHEN and CDR2 SYDVKM. Trimming cost V 2 bases and J 8 bases, with 7 bases left between them. The CDR3 region has the DNA TGTGCCAGCAGTTTAGAGTCGTATGAGCAGTTCTTC. Protein sequence: CASSLESYEQFF.

The gene calls are TRBV4-1 and TRBJ1-4, with D perhaps matching TRBD1 (5 bases). The CDR3 extends over 16 amino acids. Per germline, CDR1 MGHRA and CDR2 YSYEKL. V was trimmed by 4 bases and J by 5 bases, leaving 17 bases between them. The CDR3 loop reads CASSRGVRGRNEKLFF. In DNA, the CDR3 is TGCGCCAGCAGCCGCGGAGTTCGGGGACGGAATGAAAAACTGTTTTTT.

The V call is TRBV19, the J call TRBJ2-3; tentative D call: TRBD2 (5 bases). CDR1 LNHDA and CDR2 SQIVND come from the germline V gene (reference sequence). The V and J ends lost 6 bases and 4 bases respectively, with 11 bases between them. The CDR3 is made up of 13 amino acids. The CDR3 coding sequence is TGTGCCAGTAGAGGGCCTAGCTCAGATACGCAGTATTTT. This codes for CASRGPSSDTQYF.

The chain joins TRBV23-1 to TRBJ2-5; no firm D call. TRBV23-1 is an open reading frame whose function is uncertain. With 4 bases removed from V and 5 bases from J, the gap between germline ends came to 20 bases. The CDR3 extends over 16 amino acids. The CDR3 here is CASSPERHARRETQYF. CDR3 nucleotides: TGCGCCAGCAGTCCTGAACGCCATGCCCGCCGGGAGACCCAGTACTTC.

The V gene is TRBV3-1, the J gene TRBJ2-1; no clear D. With 1 base removed from V and 2 bases from J, the gap between germline ends came to 6 bases. Germline-derived CDR1 and CDR2 are LGHDT and YNNKEL (reference sequence). This CDR3 is 14 amino acids long. The CDR3 reads CASSQAYTYNEQFF. The DNA for the CDR3 is TGTGCCAGCAGCCAAGCCTACACCTACAATGAGCAGTTCTTC.

V usage is TRBV10-3 and J usage is TRBJ1-1; 7 nucleotides align to TRBD1. Trimming cost V 8 bases and J 1 base; bases outside gene matches: 4. Germline V lookup: CDR1 ENHRY, CDR2 SYGVKD. The CDR3 is 13 amino acids. CDR3 residues: CAIQGVTNTEAFF. The DNA for the CDR3 is TGTGCCATCCAGGGGGTAACGAACACTGAAGCTTTCTTT.